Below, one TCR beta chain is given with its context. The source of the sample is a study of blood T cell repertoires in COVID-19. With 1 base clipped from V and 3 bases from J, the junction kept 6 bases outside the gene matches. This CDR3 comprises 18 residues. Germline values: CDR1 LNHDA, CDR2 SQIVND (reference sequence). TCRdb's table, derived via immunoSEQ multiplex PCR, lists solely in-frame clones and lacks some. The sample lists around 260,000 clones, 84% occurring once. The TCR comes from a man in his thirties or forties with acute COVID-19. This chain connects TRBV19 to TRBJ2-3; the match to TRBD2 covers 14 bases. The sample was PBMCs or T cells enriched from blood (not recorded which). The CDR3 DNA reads TGTGCCAGTAGTATAGTGGGGACTAGCGGGAGTATAACAGATACGCAGTATTTT. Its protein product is CASSIVGTSGSITDTQYF. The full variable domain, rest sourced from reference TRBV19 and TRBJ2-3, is DGGITQSPKYLFRKEGQNVTLSCEQNLNHDAMYWYRQDPGQGLRLIYYSQIVNDFQKGDIAEGYSVSREKKESFPLTVTSAQKNPTAFYLCASSIVGTSGSITDTQYFGPGTRLTVL.